This note documents a single T cell receptor beta chain sequence. Its antigen remains unknown. The sample is drawn from a study of cytomegalovirus exposure and HLA in healthy donors. Overall study findings and caveats: According to a subsequent analysis, TCR clusters identified in the first cohort showed a tendency to co-occur across the roughly 120 validation repertoires.

Trimming at V came to 4 bases and at J to 5 bases, leaving 13 bases not matched to a gene. CDR3 size: 16 residues. The germline V gene has CDR1 SGHNT and CDR2 YYREEE (reference sequence). Clones were sequenced by immunoSEQ multiplex PCR, and TCRdb holds only the in-frame ones, with some missing. The sample gives 250,000 to 350,000 clones, roughly 89% of which show up once; approximately 0.84% is in the top ten. This clonotype originated in a woman aged 18 to 35 in good health and CMV-seronegative. V is TRBV5-4 and J is TRBJ2-5; 8 bases match TRBD1. The specimen sequenced was PBMCs. The CDR3 protein is CASSPTFQGARETQYF. The DNA for the CDR3 is TGTGCCAGCAGCCCGACGTTTCAGGGGGCGCGGGAGACCCAGTACTTC.